The 28 T cell receptor beta chains listed next were all sequenced from one sample in a study of early T cells in non-severe SARS-CoV-2 infection. TCRdb passed the 5' RACE reads through MiXCR, listing each CDR3 protein once. Among tens of thousands of distinct CDR3 sequences listed, roughly 10% were seen once. The source was whole blood, collected at baseline. The source of these receptors is an adult who was a healthcare worker with PCR-confirmed SARS-CoV-2 infection or an uninfected control (not recorded which).

The chain couples TRBV6-6 to TRBJ1-2, with D possibly being TRBD1 (5 bases). Germline V gene data show CDR1 as MNHNY and CDR2 as SVGAGI (reference sequence). V lost 6 bases and J 4 bases, leaving 15 bases between the germline ends. This CDR3 has 14 residues. The CDR3 loop reads CASSSQTGGYGYTF. CDR3 bases: TGTGCCAGCAGCTCACAGACTGGGGGCTATGGCTACACCTTC.

Regarding this clonotype: A much larger clone sits a single nucleotide away, making a read error possible. V usage is TRBV5-1 and J usage is TRBJ2-5, with no clear D. Trimming shortened V by 1 base and J by 1 base, and 11 bases separated the two germline ends. The CDR3 length is 15 residues. Per the germline V gene, CDR1 is SGHRS and CDR2 is YFSETQ. CDR3 sequence: CASSLLSRLQETQYF. Here the CDR3 DNA reads TGCGCCAGCAGCTTGTTGTCGAGACTCCAAGAGACCCAGTACTTC.

This clonotype was seen at least ten times. The rearrangement links TRBV7-3 to TRBJ2-7; 9 bases match TRBD2. CDR1 SGHTA and CDR2 FQGTGA come from the germline V gene. The trim removed 4 bases at V and 5 bases at J, leaving 15 bases unmatched. The CDR3 is 17 amino acids. The chain's CDR3 is CASSSVLRLAGNNEQYF. For the CDR3, the DNA is TGTGCCAGCAGCTCCGTCCTCAGGCTAGCGGGGAACAACGAGCAGTACTTC.

This clonotype was counted ten times or more. This chain joins TRBV5-4 and TRBJ1-1; maybe TRBD1 (6 bases). The germline V and J ends were trimmed by 0 bases and 3 bases, with 9 bases remaining between them. CDR3 length equals 14 residues. CDR1 is SGHNT and CDR2 is YYREEE in the germline V gene (reference sequence). Here the CDR3 reads CASSLGAGDTEAFF. CDR3 nucleotide sequence: TGTGCCAGCAGCTTGGGGGCAGGGGACACTGAAGCTTTCTTT.

This clonotype was recorded a few times. The chain links TRBV20-1 to TRBJ2-3, with D tentatively TRBD1 (5 bases). The CDR3 has 14 residues. CDR1 DFQATT and CDR2 SNEGSKA come from the germline V gene (reference sequence). Trimming removed 0 bases from V and 4 bases from J, with 11 bases in between. The CDR3 DNA sequence: TGCAGTGCTAGAGAGGGTGGGGCGGCAGATACGCAGTATTTT. Translated, it gives CSAREGGAADTQYF.

The chain carries TRBV7-9 and TRBJ1-1, with TRBD1 identical over 10 bases. This CDR3 spans 14 amino acids. Germline loops: CDR1 SEHNR, CDR2 FQNEAQ (reference sequence). V gave up 5 bases and J gave up 5 bases; unmatched junction bases: 5. CDR3 amino acids: CASSQGQGDTEAFF. The CDR3 bases are TGTGCCAGCAGCCAAGGACAGGGGGATACTGAAGCTTTCTTT.

In its sample, this clonotype was seen a few times. The chain's CDR3 is CASSRSTAKGAEQYF. CDR3 coding DNA: TGTGCCAGCAGCCGCTCGACAGCGAAGGGAGCCGAGCAGTACTTC. The chain employs TRBV5-5 and TRBJ2-7; D might be TRBD1 or TRBD2, each matching 5 bases. The germline V gene encodes CDR1 SGHKS and CDR2 YYEKEE (reference sequence). The V gene lost 4 bases and the J gene lost 6 bases, with 20 bases spanning the gap. The CDR3 runs 15 residues. Full variable domain (outside the CDR3, taken from reference TRBV5-5 and TRBJ2-7): DAGVTQSPTHLIKTRGQQVTLRCSPISGHKSVSWYQQVLGQGPQFIFQYYEKEERGRGNFPDRFSARQFPNYSSELNVNALLLGDSALYLCASSRSTAKGAEQYFGPGTRLTVT.

This clonotype was counted many times. The CDR3 coding sequence is TGTGCCAGCAGCTTAGGCGTTAGCAATCAGCCCCAGCATTTT. Translated: CASSLGVSNQPQHF. The chain carries TRBV7-9 and TRBJ1-5; D is unresolved. Germline assignment: CDR1 SEHNR and CDR2 FQNEAQ (reference sequence). CDR3 size: 14 residues. V was cut by 1 base and J by 0 bases, with 4 bases left in between. Based on the CDR3 plus reference TRBV7-9 and TRBJ1-5, the full variable domain is DTGVSQNPRHKITKRGQNVTFRCDPISEHNRLYWYRQTLGQGPEFLTYFQNEAQLEKSRLLSDRFSAERPKGSFSTLEIQRTEQGDSAMYLCASSLGVSNQPQHFGDGTRLSIL.

This clonotype was found a few times. This chain connects TRBV5-1 to TRBJ2-7; TRBD2 matches at 10 bases. Germline CDR1 reads SGHRS; CDR2 reads YFSETQ. Losses at the gene ends were 0 bases for V and 3 bases for J; bases not matched to a gene: 0. The CDR3 spans 14 residues. The CDR3 DNA is TGCGCCAGCAGCTTGGCTAGCGGGAGCTACGAGCAGTACTTC. This codes for CASSLASGSYEQYF.

The chain has TRBV10-3 and TRBJ2-2; D may correspond to TRBD1 or TRBD2 (5 bases each). This CDR3 region has 16 residues. Trimming removed 10 bases from V and 0 bases from J, with 18 bases in between. Germline values: CDR1 ENHRY, CDR2 SYGVKD. CDR3 residues: CATTAISVTNTGELFF. CDR3 nucleotides: TGTGCCACGACAGCGATTAGCGTAACGAACACCGGGGAGCTGTTTTTT.

This clonotype showed up many times. V and J are TRBV30 and TRBJ1-6; possibly TRBD1 for D (6 bases). The CDR3 totals 14 residues. CDR1 GTSNPN and CDR2 SVGIG come from the germline V gene (reference sequence). Trimming took off 4 bases at V and 7 bases at J, with 14 bases between the two ends. The CDR3 region is CAWTVGGRNSPLHF. As DNA, the CDR3 is TGTGCCTGGACCGTGGGGGGCAGAAATTCACCCCTCCACTTT.

The genes are TRBV4-3 and TRBJ2-1; perhaps TRBD2 as D (6 bases). The CDR3 sequence is 15 residues long. Trimming pared 6 bases from V and 3 bases from J, leaving 15 bases between. The germline V gene has CDR1 LGHNA and CDR2 YSLEER. The CDR3 region has the DNA TGCGCCAGCAGATCGACTAGTGACGACTACAATGAGCAGTTCTTC. It encodes CASRSTSDDYNEQFF.

The V and J genes are TRBV28 and TRBJ1-1, with no clear D. This CDR3 is 15 amino acids long. The germline V gene has CDR1 MDHEN and CDR2 SYDVKM. Trimming shortened V by 5 bases and J by 0 bases, and 13 bases separated the two germline ends. CDR3 nucleotide sequence: TGTGCCAGCAGTACCGGACCCGGGATGAACACTGAAGCTTTCTTT. Translating gives CASSTGPGMNTEAFF.

This clonotype was counted at least ten times. V usage is TRBV19 and J usage is TRBJ2-1; D may be TRBD2 (7 bases). Germline V gene data show CDR1 as LNHDA and CDR2 as SQIVND (reference sequence). Trimming took off 7 bases at V and 1 base at J, with 20 bases between the two ends. The CDR3 is 17 amino acids. Here the CDR3 reads CASTRKGGAGSYNEQFF. The DNA of the CDR3 is TGTGCCAGTACCCGAAAAGGGGGAGCGGGATCCTACAATGAGCAGTTCTTC. The full variable domain, completed using reference TRBV19 and TRBJ2-1, is DGGITQSPKYLFRKEGQNVTLSCEQNLNHDAMYWYRQDPGQGLRLIYYSQIVNDFQKGDIAEGYSVSREKKESFPLTVTSAQKNPTAFYLCASTRKGGAGSYNEQFFGPGTRLTVL.

This clonotype was observed many times. The gene calls are TRBV7-2 and TRBJ1-5; 7 bases are shared with TRBD1. The CDR3 length is 14 residues. Germline V gene sequence: CDR1 SGHTA, CDR2 FQGNSA. V lost 1 base and J lost 8; bases outside the gene matches: 5. This chain's CDR3 is CASSLGQGREPQHF. The CDR3 region has the DNA TGTGCCAGCAGCTTAGGACAGGGAAGAGAGCCCCAGCATTTT.

This clonotype was detected a few times. V and J are TRBV6-1 and TRBJ2-7; 9 bases fit TRBD1. The V gene end was trimmed by 4 bases and the J gene end by 5 bases; junction bases not matched to a gene: 12. This CDR3 region has 16 residues. CDR1 is MNHNS, CDR2 SASEGT, per germline. The CDR3 loop reads CASSATTGTGSHEQYF. The CDR3 nucleotides read TGTGCCAGCAGTGCTACCACCGGGACAGGGAGCCACGAGCAGTACTTC.

This chain joins TRBV28 and TRBJ2-2; D not resolved. Germline V gene lookup returns CDR1 MDHEN and CDR2 SYDVKM. This CDR3 is 13 amino acids long. The V end was cut by 3 bases, the J end by 5 bases, with 7 bases between. The CDR3, as DNA: TGTGCCAGCAGTTTCTTGCTGACCGGGGAGCTGTTTTTT. Translated: CASSFLLTGELFF.

This clonotype occurred a few times. The chain couples TRBV12-3 or TRBV12-4 to TRBJ1-2, with 7 bases aligning to TRBD1. This CDR3 has 13 residues. Unmatched junction bases numbered 1, after V lost 1 base and J lost 5 bases. The DNA of the CDR3 is TGTGCCAGCAGTTTAGGGGACAGTTATGGCTACACCTTC. It yields the protein CASSLGDSYGYTF.

This clonotype has ten or more counts. The rearrangement joins TRBV29-1 to TRBJ1-1; TRBD1 agrees at 10 bases. This CDR3 region has 15 residues. J lost 5 bases, V lost 6 bases, and 12 bases had no gene match. Germline V lookup: CDR1 SQVTM, CDR2 ANQGSEA. The CDR3 region has the DNA TGCAGCGTCACTACGGGACAGGGGTTTGGTACTGAAGCTTTCTTT. It codes for CSVTTGQGFGTEAFF.

This clonotype was detected ten times or more. J is TRBJ1-5 and V is TRBV28; D remains ambiguous. V dropped 8 bases and J dropped 6 bases, with 17 bases sitting between them. Looked up from germline, CDR1 is MDHEN and CDR2 is SYDVKM. The CDR3 loop spans 14 amino acids. In nucleotides, the CDR3 is TGTGCCAGCTTCTCCCCGGTAGGGAGTCAGCCCCAGCATTTT. Translating it yields CASFSPVGSQPQHF.

In its sample, this clonotype was seen a few times. The CDR3 DNA follows: TGTGCCAGCAGACCCCGGGACAGGGGGTGGGTTTCGGCAGATACGCAGTATTTT. Amino acid sequence: CASRPRDRGWVSADTQYF. The J gene is TRBJ2-3, the V gene TRBV28; 11 bases align to TRBD1. V trimming: 6 bases; J trimming: 4 bases; junction bases outside the gene matches: 15. The germline V gene has CDR1 MDHEN and CDR2 SYDVKM. The CDR3 has 18 amino acids. Together with reference TRBV28 and TRBJ2-3, the CDR3 gives the full variable domain: DVKVTQSSRYLVKRTGEKVFLECVQDMDHENMFWYRQDPGLGLRLIYFSYDVKMKEKGDIPEGYSVSREKKERFSLILESASTNQTSMYLCASRPRDRGWVSADTQYFGPGTRLTVL.

The rearrangement uses TRBV19 and TRBJ2-4; D not certain. V lost 8 bases and J lost 4, with 12 bases in between. This CDR3 spans 13 amino acids. CDR1 and CDR2 (germline): LNHDA, SQIVND (reference sequence). The CDR3 nucleotides read TGTGCCAGTTATCAGGAGTCAAAAAACATTCAGTACTTC. This encodes CASYQESKNIQYF.

This clonotype was observed many times. This chain joins TRBV5-6 and TRBJ1-4; 11 nucleotides match TRBD1. V trimming: 6 bases; J trimming: 3 bases; junction bases outside the gene matches: 7. Per the germline V gene, CDR1 is SGHDT and CDR2 is YYEEEE. This CDR3 is built from 16 residues. The CDR3 is CASTSGTGGPNEKLFF. The CDR3 nucleotides are TGTGCCAGCACCTCCGGGACAGGGGGACCTAATGAAAAACTGTTTTTT.

The rearrangement joins TRBV30 to TRBJ1-5, with D perhaps TRBD1 (6 bases). This CDR3 spans 14 amino acids. V lost 3 bases, J lost 6 bases, and 15 bases lay in between. Per germline, CDR1 GTSNPN and CDR2 SVGIG (reference sequence). CDR3 residues: CAWSTMGAGQPQHF. The CDR3 nucleotides read TGTGCCTGGAGCACAATGGGGGCAGGTCAGCCCCAGCATTTT.

This clonotype was found a few times. V usage is TRBV7-2 and J usage is TRBJ2-2, with D possibly being TRBD1 or TRBD2 (5 bases each). Trimming cost V 5 bases and J 0 bases, with 13 bases left between them. Per germline, CDR1 SGHTA and CDR2 FQGNSA. The CDR3 has 16 amino acids. The CDR3 region is CASSTRGGSNTGELFF. The CDR3, as DNA: TGTGCCAGCAGCACAAGGGGCGGGTCGAACACCGGGGAGCTGTTTTTT.

This clonotype was seen repeatedly, ten times or more. The chain couples TRBV27 to TRBJ1-2; TRBD1 aligns across 7 bases. The CDR3 is 15 residues long. Trimming took 5 bases from V and 1 from J; bases not matched to a gene: 7. Germline lookup yields CDR1 MNHEY and CDR2 SMNVEV (reference sequence). The CDR3 DNA reads as TGTGCCAGCAGTAAAGGACAGGCCGGTAACTATGGCTACACCTTC. Translated, it gives CASSKGQAGNYGYTF.

In the case of this clonotype: One junction end disagrees with the germline gene, perhaps due to a read error. The CDR3, as DNA: TGTGCTAGCAGCTTATTCGCCCCACGAGATCCCACCGGGGAGCTGTTTTTT. Translating gives CASSLFAPRDPTGELFF. V is TRBV7-7 and J is TRBJ2-2, with no clear D. CDR3 length: 17 amino acids. Germline values: CDR1 SSHAT, CDR2 FNYEAQ (reference sequence). The full variable domain, rest sourced from reference TRBV7-7 and TRBJ2-2, is GAGVSQSPRYKVTKRGQDVTLRCDPISSHATLYWYQQALGQGPEFLTYFNYEAQPDKSGLPSDRFSAERPEGSISTLTIQRTEQRDSAMYRCASSLFAPRDPTGELFFGEGSRLTVL.

This clonotype was observed a few times. V usage is TRBV12-3 or TRBV12-4 and J usage is TRBJ1-1; TRBD1 agrees at 8 bases. V shed 6 bases, J shed 6 bases, and the junction held 6 bases outside the gene matches. The CDR3 loop spans 13 amino acids. CDR3 protein: CASRPQGVAEAFF. The DNA of the CDR3 is TGTGCCAGCAGACCACAGGGGGTCGCTGAAGCTTTCTTT.